The rows below give T cell receptor beta chains drawn from one sample of a study of blood T cell repertoires in COVID-19. Sequenced by immunoSEQ multiplex PCR; TCRdb stores in-frame clones only, minus some. The sample records roughly 170,000 clones, 79% being singletons. The sample comprised peripheral blood. These receptors were collected from a woman aged 55-70 years with COVID-19, enrolled during active disease. Each CDR3 is given with its conserved first and last residue. The D gene is left open where the match is weak. Clone size is given for some rows only: seen once, a few or many times, or a class if the clone is expanded.

>NA|TRBD2|TRBJ2-3|TRBV28
CAGRGKRGIDTQYF
TGTGCCGGGAGGGGTAAGCGGGGGATAGATACGCAGTATTTT
>NA|NA|TRBJ1-4|TRBV7-9
CASSLLVGLNEKLFF
TGTGCCAGCAGCTTACTAGTGGGACTTAATGAAAAACTGTTTTTT
>few|NA|TRBJ1-1|TRBV2
CASRLELGDMAEAFF
TGTGCCAGCAGGCTTGAGTTAGGGGATATGGCTGAAGCTTTCTTT
>NA|NA|TRBJ2-1|TRBV6-6
CASSYGGGLSYNEQFF
TGTGCCAGCAGTTACGGGGGGGGGCTTTCCTACAATGAGCAGTTCTTC
>NA|NA|TRBJ2-7|TRBV25-1
CASSPNSGSSYEQYF
TGTGCCAGCAGTCCCAATAGCGGCAGCTCCTACGAGCAGTACTTC
>NA|NA|TRBJ2-3|TRBV15
CATSRDPASGTDTQYF
TGTGCCACCAGCAGAGATCCGGCTAGCGGCACAGATACGCAGTATTTT
>NA|NA|TRBJ2-2|TRBV29-1
CSVASGTRTGELFF
TGCAGCGTCGCCTCTGGCACGAGGACCGGGGAGCTGTTTTTT
>NA|TRBD1|TRBJ1-6|TRBV18
CASSLDRLNSPLHF
TGTGCCAGCTCCCTGGACAGGCTAAATTCACCCCTCCACTTT
>once|NA|TRBJ1-3|TRBV6-5
CASTGQTSSGNTIYF
TGTGCCAGCACCGGACAGACGAGCTCTGGAAACACCATATATTTT
>NA|NA|TRBJ2-2|TRBV4-2
CASSQRRGPGELFF
TGTGCCAGCAGCCAAAGGCGGGGCCCCGGGGAGCTGTTTTTT
>NA|TRBD1|TRBJ2-2|TRBV9
CASSVVTGGTGELFF
TGTGCCAGCAGCGTAGTGACAGGGGGCACCGGGGAGCTGTTTTTT
>NA|TRBD2|TRBJ2-5|TRBV15
CATSGGLAGVGETQYF
TGTGCCACCAGCGGGGGACTAGCGGGAGTTGGGGAGACCCAGTACTTC
>NA|TRBD1|TRBJ1-2|TRBV11-2
CASSLERTGGLYGYTF
TGTGCCAGCAGCTTAGAGCGGACAGGGGGCCTTTATGGCTACACCTTC
>NA|NA|TRBJ1-5|TRBV6-5
CASSQGLSQPQHF
TGTGCCAGTTCTCAGGGGCTTAGTCAGCCCCAGCATTTT
>NA|NA|TRBJ2-7|TRBV10-3
CATGEYEQYF
TGTGCCACCGGGGAATACGAGCAGTACTTC
>few|TRBD1|TRBJ2-3|TRBV9
CASSVPGGQGTQYF
TGTGCCAGCAGCGTACCAGGGGGACAAGGTACGCAGTATTTT
>NA|TRBD2|TRBJ2-7|TRBV27
CASSFGLAGGLLGEQYF
TGTGCCAGCAGTTTTGGACTAGCGGGAGGCCTTTTGGGCGAGCAGTACTTC
>NA|TRBD1|TRBJ2-1|TRBV10-3
CATRPGQGNNEQFF
TGTGCCACCCGGCCGGGACAGGGCAACAATGAGCAGTTCTTC
>NA|NA|TRBJ1-3|TRBV28
CATTPIDRRGNTIYF
TGTGCCACCACTCCAATCGACAGGCGGGGAAACACCATATATTTT
>NA|NA|TRBJ2-4|TRBV5-8
CASSFGQGQNIQYF
TGTGCCAGCAGCTTCGGGCAGGGGCAAAACATTCAGTACTTC
>NA|NA|TRBJ2-5|TRBV7-2
CASSFLGGQETQYF
TGTGCCAGCAGCTTCTTAGGGGGCCAAGAGACCCAGTACTTC
>NA|TRBD1|TRBJ1-4|TRBV2
CASSVDRFREKLFF
TGTGCCAGCAGTGTGGACAGGTTTAGAGAAAAACTGTTTTTT
>NA|NA|TRBJ1-5|TRBV5-8
CASSLRRDKPQHF
TGTGCCAGCAGCCTCAGAAGGGACAAGCCCCAGCATTTT